Shown below are 24 T cell receptor beta chains from a single sample sequenced in a study of shared clonotypes between healthy human individuals. Sequencing used immunoSEQ multiplex PCR; TCRdb keeps in-frame clones, though not all of them. Here the sample spans over a million clones, roughly 96% being singletons. Sequenced input: naive CD4+ T cells sorted from blood. Subset of the sample: CD45RA+ positively selected. These receptors were collected from a man aged 25 to 45 in good health.

The genes are TRBV28 and TRBJ1-4; 9 bases match TRBD1. Germline assignment: CDR1 MDHEN and CDR2 SYDVKM. The CDR3 covers 15 residues. Trimming cost V 4 bases and J 6 bases; bases outside gene matches: 6. The CDR3, as DNA: TGTGCCAGCAGTTCTCCAGGACAGGGGTATGAAAAACTGTTTTTT. Protein sequence: CASSSPGQGYEKLFF.

This clone has just a few counts. At the DNA level, this CDR3 is encoded by other sequences in the same sample as well. V gene TRBV18 combines with J gene TRBJ1-1; the D is unclear. This CDR3 spans 12 amino acids. V was trimmed by 3 bases and J by 1 base, leaving 3 bases between them. Looked up from germline, CDR1 is KGHSH and CDR2 is LQKENI. The CDR3: CASSPGNTEAFF. CDR3 DNA sequence: TGTGCCAGCTCACCTGGGAACACTGAAGCTTTCTTT.

The V gene is TRBV6-4, the J gene TRBJ2-5; 11 bases are shared with TRBD2. The germline CDR1 and CDR2 sequences are MRHNA and SNTAGT. CDR3 length: 16 residues. Germline trimming cut 6 bases from V and 4 bases from J; bases unmatched to any gene: 10. The CDR3: CASRPKLAGVGETQYF. CDR3 DNA: TGTGCCAGCAGACCCAAACTAGCGGGAGTAGGAGAGACCCAGTACTTC.

The chain joins TRBV5-1 to TRBJ1-1; tentatively, D is TRBD1 (6 bases). The CDR3 length is 16 residues. The germline CDR1 and CDR2 sequences are SGHRS and YFSETQ. Trimming took off 4 bases at V and 0 bases at J, with 16 bases between the two ends. The DNA for the CDR3 is TGCGCCAGCAGCCCGACATCAGGGGCGGTGAACACTGAAGCTTTCTTT. Its protein product is CASSPTSGAVNTEAFF. Drawing the rest from reference TRBV5-1 and TRBJ1-1, the complete variable domain is KAGVTQTPRYLIKTRGQQVTLSCSPISGHRSVSWYQQTPGQGLQFLFEYFSETQRNKGNFPGRFSGRQFSNSRSEMNVSTLELGDSALYLCASSPTSGAVNTEAFFGQGTRLTVV.

The CDR3 spells CASSVGPVNTEAFF. CDR3 DNA: TGTGCCAGTAGTGTCGGCCCCGTGAACACTGAAGCTTTCTTT. This chain connects TRBV19 to TRBJ1-1, with D hard to call. This CDR3 is built from 14 residues. Trimming cost V 5 bases and J 0 bases, with 10 bases left between them. CDR1 is LNHDA, CDR2 SQIVND, per germline (reference sequence).

This chain joins TRBV11-2 and TRBJ2-1; 7 bases are shared with TRBD2. The CDR3 spans 11 residues. The germline gives CDR1 SGHAT, CDR2 FQNNGV. Trimming removed 7 bases from V and 15 bases from J; junction bases left unmatched: 9. The CDR3 region is CASTDSGRRFF. The CDR3 DNA sequence: TGTGCCAGCACCGATTCCGGGAGGCGGTTCTTC. The variable domain in full, with the rest retrieved from reference TRBV11-2 and TRBJ2-1, is EAGVAQSPRYKIIEKRQSVAFWCNPISGHATLYWYQQILGQGPKLLIQFQNNGVVDDSQLPKDRFSAERLKGVDSTLKIQPAKLEDSAVYLCASTDSGRRFFGPGTRLTVL.

V and J are TRBV7-8 and TRBJ2-2; 7 bases map to TRBD1. The V and J ends lost 5 bases and 0 bases, in that order; junction bases with no gene match: 6. CDR3 size: 16 residues. In germline, CDR1 is SGHVS, CDR2 FQNEAQ. The CDR3 region is CASSRRQGSNTGELFF. CDR3 sequence (DNA): TGTGCCAGCAGCCGTCGACAGGGATCGAACACCGGGGAGCTGTTTTTT.

V and J are TRBV5-8 and TRBJ2-1; perhaps TRBD1 as D (6 bases). This CDR3 spans 15 amino acids. The ends were cut back, 5 bases at V and 7 bases at J, with 19 bases in the middle. Germline loops: CDR1 SGHTS, CDR2 YDEGEE. Here the CDR3 reads CASSSGQSAWNEQFF. The CDR3 DNA sequence: TGTGCCAGCAGTTCTGGACAGTCCGCATGGAATGAGCAGTTCTTC.

The V and J genes are TRBV14 and TRBJ1-4; D is uncertain. Trimming took 6 bases from V and 5 from J, leaving 7 bases between them. Germline lookup yields CDR1 SGHDN and CDR2 FVKESK. The CDR3 extends over 12 amino acids. The CDR3 bases are TGTGCCAGCAGAGGACGAAATGAAAAACTGTTTTTT. It is translated as CASRGRNEKLFF.

The chain has TRBV2 and TRBJ2-5, with D unclear. The V and J ends lost 4 bases and 9 bases respectively, with 9 bases between them. In germline, CDR1 is SNHLY, CDR2 FYNNEI. The CDR3 consists of 11 residues. This CDR3 reads CASSGGEAQYF. CDR3 DNA sequence: TGTGCCAGCAGTGGGGGTGAGGCCCAGTACTTC.

This clone has a single count. J is TRBJ2-5 and V is TRBV18, with D maybe TRBD2 (5 bases). CDR3 size: 17 residues. Trimming removed 3 bases at V and 5 bases at J, with 22 bases between. From germline, CDR1 is KGHSH and CDR2 LQKENI. This CDR3 is CASSPIEGGSSAETQYF. Here the CDR3 DNA reads TGTGCCAGCTCACCTATTGAAGGTGGGAGTTCCGCTGAGACCCAGTACTTC.

The CDR3: CASSLGSGLINEKLFF. CDR3 coding DNA: TGTGCCAGCAGCTTAGGCTCGGGACTGATTAATGAAAAACTGTTTTTT. The chain has TRBV7-8 and TRBJ1-4, with a possible D match to TRBD1 (5 bases). Trimming removed 1 base from V and 4 bases from J, with 13 bases in between. The CDR3 length is 16 residues. CDR1 is SGHVS and CDR2 is FQNEAQ in the germline V gene.

The chain has TRBV5-1 and TRBJ2-4, with 11 bases matching TRBD1. J gave up 7 bases and V 4 bases, and 4 bases lay outside the gene matches. Germline V gene sequence: CDR1 SGHRS, CDR2 YFSETQ. This CDR3 is built from 14 residues. The CDR3 reads CASSLGTGGNIQYF. The CDR3 DNA sequence: TGCGCCAGCAGCCTAGGGACAGGGGGGAACATTCAGTACTTC.

The J gene is TRBJ2-7, the V gene TRBV4-1; D is uncertain. The ends were cut back, 0 bases at V and 3 bases at J, with 9 bases in the middle. The CDR3 has 14 residues. The germline V gene encodes CDR1 MGHRA and CDR2 YSYEKL. CDR3 sequence (DNA): TGCGCCAGCAGCCAAGATTCATCTCTCTACGAGCAGTACTTC. Amino acid sequence: CASSQDSSLYEQYF.

The chain joins TRBV5-1 to TRBJ2-7; TRBD1 matches 7 bases. This CDR3 region has 16 residues. J was trimmed by 2 bases and V by 3 bases; bases with no gene match: 11. Germline V gene data show CDR1 as SGHRS and CDR2 as YFSETQ. In DNA, the CDR3 is TGCGCCAGCAGCTCCTATCCCGGGACAGCAACCTACGAGCAGTACTTC. It codes for CASSSYPGTATYEQYF.

This clone was detected only a few times. Different DNA sequences within this sample yield the same CDR3. The V call is TRBV18, the J call TRBJ2-7; D is undetermined. The V and J ends lost 1 base and 5 bases respectively, with 3 bases between them. The CDR3 is made up of 11 amino acids. Germline V gene data show CDR1 as KGHSH and CDR2 as LQKENI. In DNA form, the CDR3 reads TGTGCCAGCTCACCACTCGACGAGCAGTACTTC. Encoded protein: CASSPLDEQYF.

This chain links TRBV29-1 with TRBJ2-3, with 7 bases aligning to TRBD2. V lost 4 bases, J lost 1 base, and 5 bases stayed unmatched. The CDR3 spans 14 residues. The germline V gene has CDR1 SQVTM and CDR2 ANQGSEA. CDR3 region: CSVVPAGRTDTQYF. The CDR3 nucleotides read TGCAGCGTTGTTCCAGCGGGGCGCACAGATACGCAGTATTTT.

The V and J genes are TRBV4-3 and TRBJ2-7, with TRBD2 matching 7 bases. The germline V gene encodes CDR1 LGHNA and CDR2 YSLEER. Trimming cost V 0 bases and J 3 bases; bases outside gene matches: 5. The CDR3 spans 15 residues. CDR3 DNA: TGCGCCAGCAGCCAAGAAGCTCGGGGGGTCTACGAGCAGTACTTC. Amino acids: CASSQEARGVYEQYF.

This chain joins TRBV11-2 and TRBJ1-5, with 8 bases matching TRBD1. Per germline, CDR1 SGHAT and CDR2 FQNNGV. The V gene end was trimmed by 1 base and the J gene end by 1 base; junction bases not matched to a gene: 3. This CDR3 spans 16 amino acids. Written as DNA, the CDR3 is TGTGCCAGCAGCTTAGGCAGGGGGCCGAGCAATCAGCCCCAGCATTTT. This translates into CASSLGRGPSNQPQHF.

The chain combines TRBV11-1 with TRBJ1-1, with TRBD1 identical over 9 bases. This CDR3 is 18 amino acids long. Germline assignment: CDR1 SGHAT and CDR2 FQDESV (reference sequence). V dropped 2 bases and J dropped 3; count of bases not matched to a gene: 13. Written as DNA, the CDR3 is TGTGCCAGCAGCTTAAGGTTGCGGCGGGACAGGGAGTACACTGAAGCTTTCTTT. Translated: CASSLRLRRDREYTEAFF.

The chain combines TRBV6-1 with TRBJ1-2, with TRBD1 as a possible D gene (5 bases). Trimming removed 3 bases at V and 9 bases at J, with 14 bases between. The germline gives CDR1 MNHNS, CDR2 SASEGT. The CDR3 sequence is 13 residues long. The DNA for the CDR3 is TGTGCCAGCAGTGACCTCAAGGAGGGGTGCTACACCTTC. Protein: CASSDLKEGCYTF.

The chain joins TRBV20-1 to TRBJ2-3; no clear D gene. This CDR3 region has 11 residues. Germline V gives CDR1 DFQATT, CDR2 SNEGSKA (reference sequence). The V gene lost 3 bases and the J gene lost 5 bases, with 6 bases spanning the gap. The CDR3 protein is CSASLLDTQYF. CDR3 DNA sequence: TGCAGTGCTAGTTTACTAGATACGCAGTATTTT.

Worth noting for this clone: Other DNA sequences in this specimen translate into the identical CDR3. The gene calls are TRBV15 and TRBJ2-7; D unclear. The V gene's germline CDR1 is LNHNV and CDR2 YYDKDF (reference sequence). The CDR3 runs to 12 residues. The V end lost 1 base, the J end lost 3 bases, and 4 bases lay between the germline ends. CDR3 residues: CATSRAYYEQYF. Here the CDR3 DNA reads TGTGCCACCAGCAGAGCTTACTACGAGCAGTACTTC. Variable domain in full (rest from reference TRBV15 and TRBJ2-7): DAMVIQNPRYQVTQFGKPVTLSCSQTLNHNVMYWYQQKSSQAPKLLFHYYDKDFNNEADTPDNFQSRRPNTSFCFLDIRSPGLGDTAMYLCATSRAYYEQYFGPGTRLTVT.

V usage is TRBV6-5 and J usage is TRBJ1-1; 8 bases map to TRBD1. CDR3 size: 13 residues. CDR1 and CDR2 from the germline V gene are MNHEY and SVGAGI. V dropped 10 bases and J dropped 4; count of bases not matched to a gene: 8. CDR3 protein: CATSQGAATEAFF. CDR3 coding DNA: TGTGCCACCTCCCAGGGGGCGGCCACTGAAGCTTTCTTT.